This passage covers 24 T cell receptor beta chains from one sample sequenced in a study of lymphopenia after photon versus proton radiotherapy. Only in-frame clones appear in the TCRdb table, and some are missing; sequencing was by immunoSEQ multiplex PCR. The data show around 30,000 clones, 85% to 90% seen once. Sequenced here: peripheral blood, sampled from a patient treated with proton-based radiotherapy. These receptor sequences come from a woman aged 70-85 years with pancreatic cancer. Some clones in this sample may be carry-over from other donors' samples.

CDR3 in DNA: TGTGCCAGCAGCTTTGGAGCGGGAGGGCCTACCGGGGAGCTGTTTTTT. Its translation is CASSFGAGGPTGELFF. The genes are TRBV5-4 and TRBJ2-2; 10 nucleotides agree with TRBD2. Per germline, CDR1 SGHNT and CDR2 YYREEE (reference sequence). The CDR3 covers 16 residues. J lost 5 bases, V lost 2 bases, and 6 bases had no gene match. Based on the CDR3 plus reference TRBV5-4 and TRBJ2-2, the full variable domain is ETGVTQSPTHLIKTRGQQVTLRCSSQSGHNTVSWYQQALGQGPQFIFQYYREEENGRGNFPPRFSGLQFPNYSSELNVNALELDDSALYLCASSFGAGGPTGELFFGEGSRLTVL.

This chain connects TRBV28 to TRBJ2-1; D is unclear. V lost 3 bases, J lost 9 bases, and 15 bases lay in between. The CDR3 extends over 14 amino acids. Germline V CDR1 and CDR2: MDHEN, SYDVKM. CDR3 nucleotides: TGTGCCAGCAGTTTGCCTGATGGACGTGGTGAGCAGTTCTTC. It translates to CASSLPDGRGEQFF.

The rearrangement uses TRBV4-2 and TRBJ1-1, with no clear D. Per the germline V gene, CDR1 is LGHNA and CDR2 is YNFKEQ. CDR3 length: 11 amino acids. Deletions cut 1 base from V and 8 bases from J, with 5 bases between. CDR3 sequence: CASSQGREAFF. CDR3 DNA sequence: TGTGCCAGCAGCCAAGGTAGGGAAGCTTTCTTT.

The V call is TRBV9, the J call TRBJ2-1; the D gene is possibly TRBD1 (5 bases). The CDR3 is made up of 13 amino acids. Trimming shortened V by 2 bases and J by 4 bases, and 7 bases separated the two germline ends. Germline loops: CDR1 SGDLS, CDR2 YYNGEE. The CDR3 region has the DNA TGTGCCAGCAGCGTGCAGGGTTACAATGAGCAGTTCTTC. The encoded protein is CASSVQGYNEQFF.

The chain uses TRBV7-6 and TRBJ2-3; no reliable D call. This CDR3 contains 12 residues. Trimming took off 6 bases at V and 6 bases at J, with 10 bases between the two ends. Germline V gives CDR1 SGHVS, CDR2 FNYEAQ. CDR3 in amino acids: CASSENRDTQYF. The CDR3 coding sequence is TGTGCCAGCAGTGAAAATAGGGATACGCAGTATTTT.

The rearrangement links TRBV30 to TRBJ1-1; tentative D call: TRBD1 (5 bases). Trimming shortened V by 2 bases and J by 0 bases, and 13 bases separated the two germline ends. The CDR3 has 15 residues. The germline V gene encodes CDR1 GTSNPN and CDR2 SVGIG (reference sequence). DNA of the CDR3: TGTGCCTGGAGTCGGAAGGGACCTGTGAACACTGAAGCTTTCTTT. It encodes CAWSRKGPVNTEAFF. Full variable domain (outside the CDR3, taken from reference TRBV30 and TRBJ1-1): SQTIHQWPATLVQPVGSPLSLECTVEGTSNPNLYWYRQAAGRGLQLLFYSVGIGQISSEVPQNLSASRPQDRQFILSSKKLLLSDSGFYLCAWSRKGPVNTEAFFGQGTRLTVV.

V is TRBV9 and J is TRBJ1-5; maybe TRBD1 (6 bases). CDR1 and CDR2 from the germline V gene are SGDLS and YYNGEE. Trimming took off 3 bases at V and 3 bases at J, with 13 bases between the two ends. The CDR3 extends over 15 amino acids. CDR3 sequence: CASSETGQHNQPQHF. The CDR3 DNA is TGTGCCAGCAGCGAGACGGGACAACACAATCAGCCCCAGCATTTT.

The CDR3 here is CASSFRQGMNTEAFF. The CDR3 nucleotides are TGTGCCAGCAGTTTCCGACAGGGAATGAACACTGAAGCTTTCTTT. This chain joins TRBV27 and TRBJ1-1, with TRBD1 matching 7 bases. V lost 3 bases and J lost 0; bases outside the gene matches: 4. Looked up from germline, CDR1 is MNHEY and CDR2 is SMNVEV (reference sequence). This CDR3 contains 15 residues.

This rearrangement joins TRBV10-3 to TRBJ1-2; 7 nucleotides match TRBD1. The V and J ends lost 7 bases and 6 bases, in that order; junction bases with no gene match: 8. Germline CDR1 ENHRY, CDR2 SYGVKD. The CDR3 is made up of 13 amino acids. CDR3 protein: CAITRDRVNGYTF. For the CDR3, the DNA is TGTGCCATCACCAGAGACAGGGTTAATGGCTACACCTTC.

The rearrangement joins TRBV19 to TRBJ1-1, with 9 bases lining up with TRBD1. V dropped 1 base and J dropped 0; count of bases not matched to a gene: 0. This CDR3 comprises 15 residues. Germline values: CDR1 LNHDA, CDR2 SQIVND (reference sequence). CDR3 amino acids: CASSIGQGVNTEAFF. The CDR3 region has the DNA TGTGCCAGTAGTATAGGACAGGGGGTGAACACTGAAGCTTTCTTT.

The CDR3 sequence: CASSRGAGGYQETQYF. The DNA of the CDR3 is TGTGCCAGTAGTAGGGGGGCAGGAGGGTACCAAGAGACCCAGTACTTC. This chain uses TRBV19 with TRBJ2-5; D is tentatively TRBD1 or TRBD2 (6 bases each). Germline V gene data show CDR1 as LNHDA and CDR2 as SQIVND (reference sequence). This CDR3 region has 16 residues. V lost 4 bases to trimming and J lost 0 bases, with 15 bases between them.

This chain connects TRBV10-3 to TRBJ2-3; TRBD2 agrees at 9 bases. The CDR3 consists of 17 residues. Germline assignment: CDR1 ENHRY and CDR2 SYGVKD. Trimming at V came to 2 bases and at J to 4 bases, leaving 10 bases not matched to a gene. The CDR3 sequence is CAISETLAGVGADTQYF. DNA of the CDR3: TGTGCCATCAGTGAGACATTAGCGGGAGTGGGCGCAGATACGCAGTATTTT.

V usage is TRBV27 and J usage is TRBJ1-1, with a possible D match to TRBD1 (5 bases). This CDR3 has 17 residues. The ends were cut back, 2 bases at V and 4 bases at J, with 20 bases in the middle. CDR1 MNHEY and CDR2 SMNVEV come from the germline V gene (reference sequence). The CDR3 DNA reads TGTGCCAGCAGTTTAGGTTGGGACGGACGATTGAGCACTGAAGCTTTCTTT. It codes for CASSLGWDGRLSTEAFF.

The rearrangement joins TRBV28 to TRBJ2-7; 10 bases agree with TRBD1. The V segment lost 5 bases and the J segment 6 bases; nucleotides outside the gene matches: 10. CDR3 size: 15 residues. Per the germline V gene, CDR1 is MDHEN and CDR2 is SYDVKM. This CDR3 reads CASSPYRDRGSEQYF. The CDR3 coding sequence is TGTGCCAGCAGTCCCTACCGGGACAGGGGCTCCGAGCAGTACTTC.

The chain recombines TRBV4-2 with TRBJ2-3, with D perhaps matching TRBD1 (8 bases). Germline CDR1 reads LGHNA; CDR2 reads YNFKEQ. V dropped 4 bases and J dropped 3 bases, with 17 bases sitting between them. The CDR3 covers 16 residues. Here the CDR3 DNA reads TGTGCCAGCAGCCCCACCGAGCGGGACAGGACAGATACGCAGTATTTT. Residues: CASSPTERDRTDTQYF.

V usage is TRBV7-6 and J usage is TRBJ1-5; D possibly corresponds to TRBD1 (5 bases). With 5 bases removed from V and 4 bases from J, the gap between germline ends came to 9 bases. The length of the CDR3 is 13 residues. Germline V gives CDR1 SGHVS, CDR2 FNYEAQ. DNA for the CDR3: TGTGCCAGCAGCCGTGACAGTAATCAGCCCCAGCATTTT. It specifies CASSRDSNQPQHF.

The chain recombines TRBV6-6 with TRBJ1-3; tentatively, D is TRBD1 (6 bases). Germline V gives CDR1 MNHNY, CDR2 SVGAGI (reference sequence). CDR3 length: 13 amino acids. The V end was cut by 10 bases, the J end by 2 bases, with 12 bases between. CDR3 in amino acids: CAIRGGTGNTIYF. The CDR3 DNA follows: TGTGCCATCCGAGGGGGAACTGGAAACACCATATATTTT.

This rearrangement joins TRBV13 to TRBJ2-1, with D unclear. Germline V gives CDR1 PRHDT, CDR2 FYEKMQ (reference sequence). Trimming cost V 2 bases and J 9 bases, with 11 bases left between them. The CDR3 has 13 residues. The CDR3 loop is CASSLNFRSEQFF. The CDR3 DNA sequence: TGTGCCAGCAGCTTAAACTTCCGAAGTGAGCAGTTCTTC. Based on the CDR3 plus reference TRBV13 and TRBJ2-1, the full variable domain is AAGVIQSPRHLIKEKRETATLKCYPIPRHDTVYWYQQGPGQDPQFLISFYEKMQSDKGSIPDRFSAQQFSDYHSELNMSSLELGDSALYFCASSLNFRSEQFFGPGTRLTVL.

This clone is a singleton in its sample. This sequence joins TRBV29-1 and TRBJ2-2, with TRBD1 matching over 8 bases. V lost 8 bases to trimming and J lost 6 bases; unmatched junction nucleotides: 5. The CDR3 is made up of 12 amino acids. Germline CDR1 and CDR2: SQVTM and ANQGSEA. CDR3: CSLRQGSGELFF. DNA of the CDR3: TGCAGCCTAAGACAGGGGTCCGGGGAGCTGTTTTTT.

This sequence joins TRBV11-2 and TRBJ2-2; D uncertain. This CDR3 contains 14 residues. Germline-derived CDR1 and CDR2 are SGHAT and FQNNGV. V was trimmed by 7 bases and J by 4 bases, leaving 13 bases between them. CDR3 protein: CASTAGASTGELFF. In DNA form, the CDR3 reads TGTGCCAGCACCGCTGGTGCGAGCACCGGGGAGCTGTTTTTT. The full variable domain, its missing parts supplied by reference TRBV11-2 and TRBJ2-2, is EAGVAQSPRYKIIEKRQSVAFWCNPISGHATLYWYQQILGQGPKLLIQFQNNGVVDDSQLPKDRFSAERLKGVDSTLKIQPAKLEDSAVYLCASTAGASTGELFFGEGSRLTVL.

The J gene is TRBJ2-5, the V gene TRBV5-5; D not resolved. Germline CDR1 reads SGHKS; CDR2 reads YYEKEE (reference sequence). The CDR3 covers 18 residues. Trimming left V 0 bases short and J 0 bases short, with 18 bases between. CDR3 sequence (DNA): TGTGCCAGCAGCTTGGCGGGCATTAGAACATCCAACCAAGAGACCCAGTACTTC. It specifies CASSLAGIRTSNQETQYF.

The V call is TRBV7-6, the J call TRBJ1-5; D uncertain. Germline values: CDR1 SGHVS, CDR2 FNYEAQ. Trimming left V 2 bases short and J 5 bases short, with 7 bases between. The CDR3 loop spans 13 amino acids. The CDR3 DNA reads TGTGCCAGCAGCTTATTTGAGGATCAGCCCCAGCATTTT. Protein sequence: CASSLFEDQPQHF.

This clone has a single count. The chain has TRBV7-6 and TRBJ1-6; 7 bases align to TRBD1. The CDR3 contains 17 residues. Losses at the gene ends were 5 bases for V and 9 bases for J; bases not matched to a gene: 16. Germline CDR1 SGHVS, CDR2 FNYEAQ. The CDR3 here is CASSLKGQQDGSSPLHF. The CDR3 bases are TGTGCCAGCAGCCTCAAGGGACAGCAAGACGGGAGTTCACCCCTCCACTTT.

This clone has more than one count but fewer than ten. The genes are TRBV14 and TRBJ1-1, with D hard to call. Trimming shortened V by 4 bases and J by 3 bases, and 15 bases separated the two germline ends. CDR1 and CDR2 from the germline V gene are SGHDN and FVKESK. CDR3 size: 15 residues. Here the CDR3 reads CASSRTGSPDTEAFF. DNA for the CDR3: TGTGCCAGCAGCCGGACGGGCAGTCCCGACACTGAAGCTTTCTTT.